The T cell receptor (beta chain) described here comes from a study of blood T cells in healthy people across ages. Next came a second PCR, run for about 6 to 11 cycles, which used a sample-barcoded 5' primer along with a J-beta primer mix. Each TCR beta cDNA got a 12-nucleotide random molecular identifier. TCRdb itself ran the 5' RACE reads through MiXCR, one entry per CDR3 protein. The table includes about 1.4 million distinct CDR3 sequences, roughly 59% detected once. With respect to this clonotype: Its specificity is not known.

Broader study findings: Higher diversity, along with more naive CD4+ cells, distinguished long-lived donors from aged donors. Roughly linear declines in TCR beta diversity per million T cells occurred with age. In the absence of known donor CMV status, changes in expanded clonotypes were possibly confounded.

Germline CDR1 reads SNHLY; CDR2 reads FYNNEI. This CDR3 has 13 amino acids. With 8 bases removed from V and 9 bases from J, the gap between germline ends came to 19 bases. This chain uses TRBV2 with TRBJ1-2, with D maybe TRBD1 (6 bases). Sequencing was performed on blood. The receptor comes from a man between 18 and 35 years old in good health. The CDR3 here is CASEVTGRGSYTF. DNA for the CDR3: TGTGCCAGCGAAGTTACAGGGAGAGGGAGCTACACCTTC.